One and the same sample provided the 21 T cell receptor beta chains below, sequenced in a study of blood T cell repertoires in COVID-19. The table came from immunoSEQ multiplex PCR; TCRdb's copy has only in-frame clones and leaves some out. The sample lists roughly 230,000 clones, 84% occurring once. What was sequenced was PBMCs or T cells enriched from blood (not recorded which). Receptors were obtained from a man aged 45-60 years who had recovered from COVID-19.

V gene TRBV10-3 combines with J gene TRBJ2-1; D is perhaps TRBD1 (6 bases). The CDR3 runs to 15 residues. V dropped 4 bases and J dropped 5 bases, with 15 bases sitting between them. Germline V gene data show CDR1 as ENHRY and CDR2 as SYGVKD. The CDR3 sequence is CAISAGTINHNEQFF. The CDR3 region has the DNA TGTGCCATCAGTGCCGGGACAATCAACCACAATGAGCAGTTCTTC.

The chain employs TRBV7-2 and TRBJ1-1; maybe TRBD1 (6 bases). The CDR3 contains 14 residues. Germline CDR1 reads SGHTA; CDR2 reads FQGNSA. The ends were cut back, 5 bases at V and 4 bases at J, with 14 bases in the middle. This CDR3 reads CASSPQQGSTEAFF. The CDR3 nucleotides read TGTGCCAGCAGCCCTCAACAGGGAAGCACTGAAGCTTTCTTT.

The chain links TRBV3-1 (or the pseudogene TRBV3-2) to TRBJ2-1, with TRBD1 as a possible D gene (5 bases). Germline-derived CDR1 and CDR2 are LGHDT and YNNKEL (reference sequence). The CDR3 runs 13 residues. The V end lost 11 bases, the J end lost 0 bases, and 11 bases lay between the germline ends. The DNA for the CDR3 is TGTGCCTGTGGTAGGGGCTCCTACAATGAGCAGTTCTTC. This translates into CACGRGSYNEQFF.

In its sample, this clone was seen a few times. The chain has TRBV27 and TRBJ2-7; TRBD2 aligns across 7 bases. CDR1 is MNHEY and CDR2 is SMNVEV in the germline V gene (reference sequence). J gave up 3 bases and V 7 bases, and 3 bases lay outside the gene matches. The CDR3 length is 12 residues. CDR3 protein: CASKKRGYEQYF. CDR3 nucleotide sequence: TGTGCCAGCAAGAAGCGGGGCTACGAGCAGTACTTC.

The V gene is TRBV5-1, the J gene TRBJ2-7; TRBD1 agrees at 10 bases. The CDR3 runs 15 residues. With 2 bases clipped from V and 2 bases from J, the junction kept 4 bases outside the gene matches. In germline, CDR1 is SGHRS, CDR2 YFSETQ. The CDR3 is CASSLTGQGTYEQYF. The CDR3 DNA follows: TGCGCCAGCAGCTTAACGGGACAGGGGACCTACGAGCAGTACTTC. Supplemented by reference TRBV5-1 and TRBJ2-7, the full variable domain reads KAGVTQTPRYLIKTRGQQVTLSCSPISGHRSVSWYQQTPGQGLQFLFEYFSETQRNKGNFPGRFSGRQFSNSRSEMNVSTLELGDSALYLCASSLTGQGTYEQYFGPGTRLTVT.

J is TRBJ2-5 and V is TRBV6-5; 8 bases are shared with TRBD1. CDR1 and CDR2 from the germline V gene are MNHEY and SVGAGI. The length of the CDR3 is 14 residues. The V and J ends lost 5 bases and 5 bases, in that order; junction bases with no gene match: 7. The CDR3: CASSNGQGRETQYF. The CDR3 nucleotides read TGTGCCAGCAGTAACGGACAGGGCCGGGAGACCCAGTACTTC.

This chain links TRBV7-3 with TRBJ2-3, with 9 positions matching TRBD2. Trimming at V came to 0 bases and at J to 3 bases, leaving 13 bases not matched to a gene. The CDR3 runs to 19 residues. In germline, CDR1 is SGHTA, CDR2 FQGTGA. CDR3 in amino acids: CASSLTGAAGGFPTDTQYF. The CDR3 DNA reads TGTGCCAGCAGCTTAACCGGGGCAGCGGGAGGATTTCCAACAGATACGCAGTATTTT.

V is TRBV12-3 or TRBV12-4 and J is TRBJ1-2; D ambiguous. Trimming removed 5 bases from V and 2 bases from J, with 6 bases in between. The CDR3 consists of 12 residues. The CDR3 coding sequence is TGTGCCAGCAGTACAGCCAACTATGGCTACACCTTC. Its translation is CASSTANYGYTF.

CDR3 DNA sequence: TGTGCCAGCAGCGACCCAAAGGCGGGAGGTACCTACGAGCAGTACTTC. This codes for CASSDPKAGGTYEQYF. V gene TRBV28 combines with J gene TRBJ2-7, with TRBD2 identical over 8 bases. Trimming took 6 bases from V and 2 from J; bases not matched to a gene: 12. The CDR3 has 16 residues. The V gene's germline CDR1 is MDHEN and CDR2 SYDVKM.

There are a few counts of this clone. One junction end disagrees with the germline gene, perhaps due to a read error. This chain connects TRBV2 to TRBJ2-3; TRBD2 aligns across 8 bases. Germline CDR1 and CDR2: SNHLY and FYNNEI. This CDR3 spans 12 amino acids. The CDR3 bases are TGTGCCAGCGCAACCAGTGCACTAGCGGTAAATTTT. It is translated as CASATSALAVNF.

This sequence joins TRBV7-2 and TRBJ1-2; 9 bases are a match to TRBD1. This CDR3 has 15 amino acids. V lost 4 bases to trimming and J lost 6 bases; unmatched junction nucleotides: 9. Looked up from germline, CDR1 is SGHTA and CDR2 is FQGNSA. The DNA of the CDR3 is TGTGCCAGCAGCTCCGGACAGGGGAGTCTCCATGGCTACACCTTC. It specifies CASSSGQGSLHGYTF.

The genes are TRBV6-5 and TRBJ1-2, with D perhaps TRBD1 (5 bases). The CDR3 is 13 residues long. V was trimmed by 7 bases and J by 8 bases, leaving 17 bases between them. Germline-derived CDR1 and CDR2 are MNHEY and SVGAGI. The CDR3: CASTPQTGEGYTF. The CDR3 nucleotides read TGTGCCAGCACACCCCAGACGGGGGAAGGCTACACCTTC.

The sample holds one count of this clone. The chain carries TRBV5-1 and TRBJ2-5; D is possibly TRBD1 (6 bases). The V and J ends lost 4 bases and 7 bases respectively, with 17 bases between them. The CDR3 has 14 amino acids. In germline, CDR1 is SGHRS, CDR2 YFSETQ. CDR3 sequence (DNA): TGCGCCAGCAGCCTGGGGGCAAGAGGGTCGACCCAGTACTTC. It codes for CASSLGARGSTQYF.

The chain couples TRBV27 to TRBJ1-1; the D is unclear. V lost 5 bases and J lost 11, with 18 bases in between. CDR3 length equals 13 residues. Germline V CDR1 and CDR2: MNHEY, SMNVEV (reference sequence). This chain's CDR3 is CASSKDPNREAFF. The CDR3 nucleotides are TGTGCCAGCAGTAAGGACCCTAATAGGGAGGCTTTCTTT.

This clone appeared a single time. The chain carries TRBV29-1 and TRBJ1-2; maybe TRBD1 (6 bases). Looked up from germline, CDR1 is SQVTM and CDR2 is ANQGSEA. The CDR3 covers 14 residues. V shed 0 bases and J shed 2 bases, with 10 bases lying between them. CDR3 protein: CSVEEGAGNYGYTF. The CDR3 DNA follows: TGCAGCGTTGAAGAGGGGGCAGGGAACTATGGCTACACCTTC.

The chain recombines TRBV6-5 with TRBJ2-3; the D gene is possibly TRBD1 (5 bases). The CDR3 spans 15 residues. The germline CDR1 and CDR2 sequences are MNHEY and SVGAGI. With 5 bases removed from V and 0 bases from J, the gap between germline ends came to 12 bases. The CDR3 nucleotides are TGTGCCAGCAGTACGGACACATCTAGCACAGATACGCAGTATTTT. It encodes CASSTDTSSTDTQYF.

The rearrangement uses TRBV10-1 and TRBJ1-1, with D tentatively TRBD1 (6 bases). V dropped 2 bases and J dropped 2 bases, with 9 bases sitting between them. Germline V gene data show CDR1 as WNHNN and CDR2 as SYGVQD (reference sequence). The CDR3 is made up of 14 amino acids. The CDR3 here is CASSENRVNTEAFF. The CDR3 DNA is TGCGCCAGCAGTGAGAACAGGGTTAACACTGAAGCTTTCTTT.

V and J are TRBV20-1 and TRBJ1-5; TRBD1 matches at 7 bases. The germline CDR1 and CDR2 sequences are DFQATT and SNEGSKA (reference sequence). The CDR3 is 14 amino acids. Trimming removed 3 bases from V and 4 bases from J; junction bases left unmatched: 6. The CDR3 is CSASKEGANQPQHF. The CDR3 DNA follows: TGCAGTGCTAGTAAGGAGGGGGCGAATCAGCCCCAGCATTTT.

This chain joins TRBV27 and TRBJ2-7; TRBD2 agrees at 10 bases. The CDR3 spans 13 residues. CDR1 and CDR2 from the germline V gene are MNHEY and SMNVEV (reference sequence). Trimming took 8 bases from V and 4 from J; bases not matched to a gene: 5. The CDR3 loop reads CASAPSGGYEQYF. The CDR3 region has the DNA TGTGCCAGCGCCCCTAGCGGGGGTTACGAGCAGTACTTC.

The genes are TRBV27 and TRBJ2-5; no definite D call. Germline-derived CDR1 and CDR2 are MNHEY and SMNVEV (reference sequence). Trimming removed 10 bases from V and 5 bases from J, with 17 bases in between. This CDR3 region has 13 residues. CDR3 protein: CATSRERRETQYF. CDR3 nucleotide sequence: TGTGCCACCTCCCGCGAGCGTCGGGAGACCCAGTACTTC.

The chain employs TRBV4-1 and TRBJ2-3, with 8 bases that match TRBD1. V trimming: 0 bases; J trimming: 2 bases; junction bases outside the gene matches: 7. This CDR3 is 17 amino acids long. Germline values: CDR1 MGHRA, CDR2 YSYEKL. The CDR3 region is CASSQEQGALITDTQYF. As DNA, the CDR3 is TGCGCCAGCAGCCAAGAGCAGGGGGCTTTGATCACAGATACGCAGTATTTT.